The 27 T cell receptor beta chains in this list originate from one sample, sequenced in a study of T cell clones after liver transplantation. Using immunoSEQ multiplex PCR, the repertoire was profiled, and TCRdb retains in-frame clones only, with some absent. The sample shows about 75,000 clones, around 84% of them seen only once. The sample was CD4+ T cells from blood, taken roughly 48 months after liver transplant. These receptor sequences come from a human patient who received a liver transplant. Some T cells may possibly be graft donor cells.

The CDR3: CSVGKGSTYEQYF. The CDR3 bases are TGCAGCGTTGGTAAGGGATCAACCTACGAGCAGTACTTC. This sequence joins TRBV29-1 and TRBJ2-7; D unclear. The CDR3 consists of 13 residues. Germline-derived CDR1 and CDR2 are SQVTM and ANQGSEA. Trimming removed 4 bases from V and 2 bases from J, with 12 bases in between.

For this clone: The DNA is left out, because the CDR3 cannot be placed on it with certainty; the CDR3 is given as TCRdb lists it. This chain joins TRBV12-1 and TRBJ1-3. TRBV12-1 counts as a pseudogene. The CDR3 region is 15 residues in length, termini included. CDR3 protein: CASSYPCVSGNTIYF.

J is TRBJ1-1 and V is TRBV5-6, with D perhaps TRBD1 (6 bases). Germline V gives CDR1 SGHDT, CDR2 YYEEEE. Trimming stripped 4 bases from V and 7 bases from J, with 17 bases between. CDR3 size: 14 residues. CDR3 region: CASSGETGYGEAFF. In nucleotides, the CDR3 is TGTGCCAGCAGCGGGGAAACAGGGTACGGTGAAGCTTTCTTT. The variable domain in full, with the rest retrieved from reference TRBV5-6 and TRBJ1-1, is DAGVTQSPTHLIKTRGQQVTLRCSPKSGHDTVSWYQQALGQGPQFIFQYYEEEERQRGNFPDRFSGHQFPNYSSELNVNALLLGDSALYLCASSGETGYGEAFFGQGTRLTVV.

The CDR3 is CASSLALAIQGSGNTIYF. In nucleotides, the CDR3 is TGTGCCAGCAGCTTAGCGCTAGCCATCCAAGGCTCTGGAAACACCATATATTTT. This chain uses TRBV7-9 with TRBJ1-3; D gene unclear. Trimming cost V 0 bases and J 0 bases, with 15 bases left between them. The CDR3 runs to 18 residues. Germline lookup yields CDR1 SEHNR and CDR2 FQNEAQ (reference sequence). The full variable domain, with the rest looked up from reference TRBV7-9 and TRBJ1-3, is DTGVSQNPRHKITKRGQNVTFRCDPISEHNRLYWYRQTLGQGPEFLTYFQNEAQLEKSRLLSDRFSAERPKGSFSTLEIQRTEQGDSAMYLCASSLALAIQGSGNTIYFGEGSWLTVV.

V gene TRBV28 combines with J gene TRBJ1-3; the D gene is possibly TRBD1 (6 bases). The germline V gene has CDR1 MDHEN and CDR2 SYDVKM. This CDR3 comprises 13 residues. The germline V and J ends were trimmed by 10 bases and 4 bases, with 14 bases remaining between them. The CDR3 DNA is TGTGCCACTCACGGGGGCCTAGGAAACACCATATATTTT. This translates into CATHGGLGNTIYF. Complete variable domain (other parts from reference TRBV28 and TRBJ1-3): DVKVTQSSRYLVKRTGEKVFLECVQDMDHENMFWYRQDPGLGLRLIYFSYDVKMKEKGDIPEGYSVSREKKERFSLILESASTNQTSMYLCATHGGLGNTIYFGEGSWLTVV.

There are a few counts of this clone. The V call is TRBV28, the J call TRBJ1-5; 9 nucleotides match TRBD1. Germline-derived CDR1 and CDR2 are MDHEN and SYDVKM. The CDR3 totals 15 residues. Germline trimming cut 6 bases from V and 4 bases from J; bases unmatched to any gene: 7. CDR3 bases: TGTGCCAGCAGGGTGGACAGGGGAGGGAATCAGCCCCAGCATTTT. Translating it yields CASRVDRGGNQPQHF.

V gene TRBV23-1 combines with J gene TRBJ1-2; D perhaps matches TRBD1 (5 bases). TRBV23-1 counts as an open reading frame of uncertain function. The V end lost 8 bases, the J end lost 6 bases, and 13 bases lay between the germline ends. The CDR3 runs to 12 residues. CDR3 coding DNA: TGCGCCAGCGGGGGTTTGGGCGATGGCTACACCTTC. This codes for CASGGLGDGYTF.

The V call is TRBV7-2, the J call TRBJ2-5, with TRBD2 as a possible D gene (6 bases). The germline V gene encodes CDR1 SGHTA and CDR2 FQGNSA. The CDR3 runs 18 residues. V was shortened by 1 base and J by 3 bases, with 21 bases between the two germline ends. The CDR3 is CASSLVLQGGVTEETQYF. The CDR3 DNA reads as TGTGCCAGCAGCTTAGTTCTCCAAGGCGGGGTTACCGAAGAGACCCAGTACTTC.

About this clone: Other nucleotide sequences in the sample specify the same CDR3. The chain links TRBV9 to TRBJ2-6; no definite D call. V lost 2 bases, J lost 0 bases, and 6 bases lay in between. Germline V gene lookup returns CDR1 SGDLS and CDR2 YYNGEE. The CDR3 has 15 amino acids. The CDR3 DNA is TGTGCCAGCAGCGTGGTAGGCTCTGGGGCCAACGTCCTGACTTTC. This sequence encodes CASSVVGSGANVLTF.

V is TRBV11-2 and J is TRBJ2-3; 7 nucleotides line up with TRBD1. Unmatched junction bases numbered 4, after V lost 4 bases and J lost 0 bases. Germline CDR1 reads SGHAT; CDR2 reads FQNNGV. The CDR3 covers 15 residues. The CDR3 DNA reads TGTGCCAGCAGCTCCCCGGGACAGAGCACAGATACGCAGTATTTT. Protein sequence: CASSSPGQSTDTQYF.

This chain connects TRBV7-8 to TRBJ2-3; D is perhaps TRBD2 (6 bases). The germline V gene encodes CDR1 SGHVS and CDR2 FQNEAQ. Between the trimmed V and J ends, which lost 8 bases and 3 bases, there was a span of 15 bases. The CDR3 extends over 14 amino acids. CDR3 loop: CASGSGGTTDTQYF. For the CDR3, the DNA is TGTGCCAGCGGATCTGGCGGGACGACAGATACGCAGTATTTT.

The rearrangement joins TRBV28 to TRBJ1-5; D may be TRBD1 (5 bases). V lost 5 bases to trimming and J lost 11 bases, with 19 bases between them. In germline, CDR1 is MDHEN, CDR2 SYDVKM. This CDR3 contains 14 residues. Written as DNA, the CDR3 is TGTGCCAGCAGTATCATCCAGGGAGTTAAGACCCAGCATTTT. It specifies CASSIIQGVKTQHF.

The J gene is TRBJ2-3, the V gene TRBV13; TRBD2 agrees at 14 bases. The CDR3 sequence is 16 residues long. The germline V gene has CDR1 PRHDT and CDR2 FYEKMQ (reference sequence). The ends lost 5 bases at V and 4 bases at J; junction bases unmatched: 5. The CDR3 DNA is TGTGCCAGCAGCGCAGGGGGACTAGCGGGAGCAGATACGCAGTATTTT. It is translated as CASSAGGLAGADTQYF. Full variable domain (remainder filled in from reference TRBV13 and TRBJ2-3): AAGVIQSPRHLIKEKRETATLKCYPIPRHDTVYWYQQGPGQDPQFLISFYEKMQSDKGSIPDRFSAQQFSDYHSELNMSSLELGDSALYFCASSAGGLAGADTQYFGPGTRLTVL.

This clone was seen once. CDR3 sequence reads: CASSLNNYNEQFF. CDR3 in DNA: TGTGCCAGCAGCTTAAACAACTACAATGAGCAGTTCTTC. The V call is TRBV7-2, the J call TRBJ2-1; the D is unclear. The CDR3 has 13 amino acids. Germline V gene lookup returns CDR1 SGHTA and CDR2 FQGNSA. Trimming pared 2 bases from V and 3 bases from J, leaving 5 bases between.

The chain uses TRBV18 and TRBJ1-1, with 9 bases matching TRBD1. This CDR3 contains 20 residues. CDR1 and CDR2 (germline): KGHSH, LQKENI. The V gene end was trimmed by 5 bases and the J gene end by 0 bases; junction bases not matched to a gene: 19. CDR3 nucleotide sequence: TGTGCCAGCTCAAGTCCCCCCCCCTCGGGACAGGGACCATTGAACACTGAAGCTTTCTTT. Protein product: CASSSPPPSGQGPLNTEAFF.

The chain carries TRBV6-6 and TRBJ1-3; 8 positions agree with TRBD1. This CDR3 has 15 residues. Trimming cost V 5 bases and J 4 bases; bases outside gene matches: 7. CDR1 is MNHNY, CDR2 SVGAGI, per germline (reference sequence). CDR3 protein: CASSTPQGVGNTIYF. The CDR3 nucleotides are TGTGCCAGCAGTACGCCACAGGGGGTGGGAAACACCATATATTTT.

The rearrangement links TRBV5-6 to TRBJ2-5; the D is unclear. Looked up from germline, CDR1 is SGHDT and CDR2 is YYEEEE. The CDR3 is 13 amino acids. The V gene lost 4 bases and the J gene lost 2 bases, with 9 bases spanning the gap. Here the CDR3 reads CASSSTTQETQYF. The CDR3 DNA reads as TGTGCCAGCAGCAGTACTACACAAGAGACCCAGTACTTC. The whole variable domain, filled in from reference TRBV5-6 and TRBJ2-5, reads DAGVTQSPTHLIKTRGQQVTLRCSPKSGHDTVSWYQQALGQGPQFIFQYYEEEERQRGNFPDRFSGHQFPNYSSELNVNALLLGDSALYLCASSSTTQETQYFGPGTRLLVL.

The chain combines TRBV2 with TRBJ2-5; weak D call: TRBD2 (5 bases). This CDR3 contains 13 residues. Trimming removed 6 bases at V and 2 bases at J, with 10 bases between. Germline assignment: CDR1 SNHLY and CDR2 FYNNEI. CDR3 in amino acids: CASRRAQQETQYF. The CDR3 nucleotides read TGTGCCAGCAGGAGGGCGCAACAAGAGACCCAGTACTTC.

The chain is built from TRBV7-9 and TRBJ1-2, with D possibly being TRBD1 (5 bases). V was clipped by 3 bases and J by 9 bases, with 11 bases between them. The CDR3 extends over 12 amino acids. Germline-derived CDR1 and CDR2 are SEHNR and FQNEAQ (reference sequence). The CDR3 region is CASSLEGRRYTF. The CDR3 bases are TGTGCCAGCAGCTTGGAGGGGAGGCGCTACACCTTC. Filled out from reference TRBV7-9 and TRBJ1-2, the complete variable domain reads DTGVSQNPRHKITKRGQNVTFRCDPISEHNRLYWYRQTLGQGPEFLTYFQNEAQLEKSRLLSDRFSAERPKGSFSTLEIQRTEQGDSAMYLCASSLEGRRYTFGSGTRLTVV.

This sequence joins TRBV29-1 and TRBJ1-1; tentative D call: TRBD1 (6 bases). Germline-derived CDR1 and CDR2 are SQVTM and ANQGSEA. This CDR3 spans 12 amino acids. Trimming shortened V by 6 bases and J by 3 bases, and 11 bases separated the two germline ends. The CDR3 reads CSVQTGDTEAFF. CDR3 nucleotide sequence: TGCAGCGTCCAGACAGGCGACACTGAAGCTTTCTTT. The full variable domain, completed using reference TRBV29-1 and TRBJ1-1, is SAVISQKPSRDICQRGTSLTIQCQVDSQVTMMFWYRQQPGQSLTLIATANQGSEATYESGFVIDKFPISRPNLTFSTLTVSNMSPEDSSIYLCSVQTGDTEAFFGQGTRLTVV.

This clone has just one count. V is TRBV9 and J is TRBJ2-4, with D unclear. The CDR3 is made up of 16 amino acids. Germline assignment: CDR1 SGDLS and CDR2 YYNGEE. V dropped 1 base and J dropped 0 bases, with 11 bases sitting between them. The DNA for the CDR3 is TGTGCCAGCAGCGTATGGGGATCGGGAGCCAAAAACATTCAGTACTTC. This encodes CASSVWGSGAKNIQYF. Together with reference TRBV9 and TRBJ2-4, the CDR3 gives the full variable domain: DSGVTQTPKHLITATGQRVTLRCSPRSGDLSVYWYQQSLDQGLQFLIQYYNGEERAKGNILERFSAQQFPDLHSELNLSSLELGDSALYFCASSVWGSGAKNIQYFGAGTRLSVL.

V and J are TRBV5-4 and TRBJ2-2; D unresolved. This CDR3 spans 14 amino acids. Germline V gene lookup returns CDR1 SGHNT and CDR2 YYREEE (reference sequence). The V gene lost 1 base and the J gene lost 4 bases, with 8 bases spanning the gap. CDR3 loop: CASSLNRPTGELFF. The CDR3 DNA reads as TGTGCCAGCAGCTTGAACAGACCCACCGGGGAGCTGTTTTTT.

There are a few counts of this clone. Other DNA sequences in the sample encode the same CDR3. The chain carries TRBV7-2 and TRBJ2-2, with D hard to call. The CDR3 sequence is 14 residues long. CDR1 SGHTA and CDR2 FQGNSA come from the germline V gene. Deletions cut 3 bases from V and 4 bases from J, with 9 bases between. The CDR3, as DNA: TGTGCCAGCAGCTTGGGGTTGGGCACCGGGGAGCTGTTTTTT. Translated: CASSLGLGTGELFF.

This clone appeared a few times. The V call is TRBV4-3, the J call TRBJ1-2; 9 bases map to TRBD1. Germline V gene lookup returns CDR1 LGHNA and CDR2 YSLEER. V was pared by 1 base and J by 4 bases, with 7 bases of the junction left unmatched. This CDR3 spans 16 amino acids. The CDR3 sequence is CASSQATGGSSYGYTF. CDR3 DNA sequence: TGCGCCAGCAGCCAAGCCACAGGGGGCAGTTCCTATGGCTACACCTTC.

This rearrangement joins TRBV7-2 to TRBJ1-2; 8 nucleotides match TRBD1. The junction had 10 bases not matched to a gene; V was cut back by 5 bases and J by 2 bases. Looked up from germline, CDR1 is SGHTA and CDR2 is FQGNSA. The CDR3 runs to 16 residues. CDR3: CASSLRGDRPNYGYTF. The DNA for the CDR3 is TGTGCCAGCAGCCTCAGAGGGGACAGGCCAAACTATGGCTACACCTTC. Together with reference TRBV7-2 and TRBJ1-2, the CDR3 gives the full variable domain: GAGVSQSPSNKVTEKGKDVELRCDPISGHTALYWYRQSLGQGLEFLIYFQGNSAPDKSGLPSDRFSAERTGGSVSTLTIQRTQQEDSAVYLCASSLRGDRPNYGYTFGSGTRLTVV.

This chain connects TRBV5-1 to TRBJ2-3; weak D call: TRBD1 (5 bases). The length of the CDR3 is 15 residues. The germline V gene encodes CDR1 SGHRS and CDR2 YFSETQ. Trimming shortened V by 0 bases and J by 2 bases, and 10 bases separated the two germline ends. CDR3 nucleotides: TGCGCCAGCAGCTTGGCCGGACACGCCACAGATACGCAGTATTTT. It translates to CASSLAGHATDTQYF. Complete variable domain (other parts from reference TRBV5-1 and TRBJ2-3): KAGVTQTPRYLIKTRGQQVTLSCSPISGHRSVSWYQQTPGQGLQFLFEYFSETQRNKGNFPGRFSGRQFSNSRSEMNVSTLELGDSALYLCASSLAGHATDTQYFGPGTRLTVL.

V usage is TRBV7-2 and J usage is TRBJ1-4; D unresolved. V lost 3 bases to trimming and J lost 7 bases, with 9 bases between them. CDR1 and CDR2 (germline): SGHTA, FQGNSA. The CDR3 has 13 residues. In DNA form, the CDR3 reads TGTGCCAGCAGCTTCTCGAGTTTTGAAAAACTGTTTTTT. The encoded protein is CASSFSSFEKLFF.